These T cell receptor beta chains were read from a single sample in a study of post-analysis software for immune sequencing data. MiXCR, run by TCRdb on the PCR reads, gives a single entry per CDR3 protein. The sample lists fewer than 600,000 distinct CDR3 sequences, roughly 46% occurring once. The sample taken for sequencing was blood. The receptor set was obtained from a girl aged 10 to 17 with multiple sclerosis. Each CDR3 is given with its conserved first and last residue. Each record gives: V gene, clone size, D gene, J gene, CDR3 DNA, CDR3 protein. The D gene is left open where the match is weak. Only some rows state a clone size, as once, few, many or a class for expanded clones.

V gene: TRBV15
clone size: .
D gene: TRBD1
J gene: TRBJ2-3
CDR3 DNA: TGTGCCACCAGCAGCCCAGGGGACAGTAGCACAAATACGCAGTATTTT
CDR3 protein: CATSSPGDSSTNTQYF

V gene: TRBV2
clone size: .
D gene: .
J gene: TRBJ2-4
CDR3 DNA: TGTGCCAGCAGTCTCCAAGAGTGGGGGCCTCCAGCCAAAAACATTCAGTACTTC
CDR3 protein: CASSLQEWGPPAKNIQYF

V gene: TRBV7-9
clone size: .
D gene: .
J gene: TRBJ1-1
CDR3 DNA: TGTGCCAGCAGCTTAGCGCTCAGGAACACTGAAGCTTTCTTT
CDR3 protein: CASSLALRNTEAFF

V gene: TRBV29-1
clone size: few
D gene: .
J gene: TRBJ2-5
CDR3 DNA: TGCAGCGTCGTGAGGGGGACCCAGTACTTC
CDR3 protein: CSVVRGTQYF

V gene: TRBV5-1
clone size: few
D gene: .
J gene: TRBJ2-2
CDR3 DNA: TGCGCCAGCAGCTTAGCAGGGACCAACACCGGGGAGCTGTTTTTT
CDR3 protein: CASSLAGTNTGELFF

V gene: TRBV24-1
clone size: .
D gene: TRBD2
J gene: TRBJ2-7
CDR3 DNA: TGTGCCACCAGGGGACCGGGAGGCTACGAGCAGTACTTC
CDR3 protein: CATRGPGGYEQYF

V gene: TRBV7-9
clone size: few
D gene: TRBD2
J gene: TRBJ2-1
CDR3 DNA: TGTGCCAGCAGCTTGAGCGGGAGCGTCAACAATGAGCAGTTCTTC
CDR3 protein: CASSLSGSVNNEQFF

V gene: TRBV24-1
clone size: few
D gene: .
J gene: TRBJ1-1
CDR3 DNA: TGTGCCACATGGGCAGGGCAAATTCTAGCTGAAGCTTTCTTT
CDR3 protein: CATWAGQILAEAFF

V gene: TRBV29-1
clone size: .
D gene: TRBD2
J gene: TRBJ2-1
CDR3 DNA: TGCAGCGTTGAAGATCTGTCACCGGGACTAGCGAACGGTGAGCAGTTCTTC
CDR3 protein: CSVEDLSPGLANGEQFF

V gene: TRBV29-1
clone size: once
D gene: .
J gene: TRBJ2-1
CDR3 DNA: TGCAGCGGGGGGGACAATGAGCAGTTCTTC
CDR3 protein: CSGGDNEQFF

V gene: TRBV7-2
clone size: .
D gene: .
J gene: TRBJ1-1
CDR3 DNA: TGTGCCAGCAGCCCTAGCGGGGGCCGGAACACTGAAGCTTTCTTT
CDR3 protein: CASSPSGGRNTEAFF

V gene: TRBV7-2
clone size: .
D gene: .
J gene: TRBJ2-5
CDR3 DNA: TGTGCCAGCAGCTCTTCAGGGGTTTCGGGGGAGACCCAGTACTTC
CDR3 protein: CASSSSGVSGETQYF

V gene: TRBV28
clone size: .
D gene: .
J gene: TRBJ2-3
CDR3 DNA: TGTGCCAGCAGTTCAGGTGCCCGGGCAGGGGAAAGGACAGATACGCAGTATTTT
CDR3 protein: CASSSGARAGERTDTQYF

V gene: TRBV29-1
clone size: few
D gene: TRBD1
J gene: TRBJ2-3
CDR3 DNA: TGCAGCGTTGAAATCGACAGGGGACTTAGCACAGATACGCAGTATTTT
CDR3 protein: CSVEIDRGLSTDTQYF

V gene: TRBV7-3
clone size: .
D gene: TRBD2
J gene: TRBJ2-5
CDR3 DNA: TGTGCCAGCAGCTTCCCTCTAGCGGGAGAAGAGACCCAGTACTTC
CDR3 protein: CASSFPLAGEETQYF

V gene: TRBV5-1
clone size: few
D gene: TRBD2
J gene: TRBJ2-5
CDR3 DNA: TGCGCCAGCAGCTTGCACCCTAGCGGGGAAGAGACCCAGTACTTC
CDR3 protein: CASSLHPSGEETQYF

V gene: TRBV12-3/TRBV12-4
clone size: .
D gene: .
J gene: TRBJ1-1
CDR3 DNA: TGTGCCAGCAGCCAGGATAGTTTGCTCGCAGCTTTCTTT
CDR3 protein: CASSQDSLLAAFF

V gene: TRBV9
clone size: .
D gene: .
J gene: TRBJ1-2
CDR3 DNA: TGTGCCAGCAGCGTAGATCTGTCCAACTATGGCTACACCTTC
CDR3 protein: CASSVDLSNYGYTF

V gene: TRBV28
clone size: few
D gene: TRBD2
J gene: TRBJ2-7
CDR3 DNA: TGTGCCAACCCTAGCGGGAGGAGCTCCTACGAGCAGTACTTC
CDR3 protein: CANPSGRSSYEQYF

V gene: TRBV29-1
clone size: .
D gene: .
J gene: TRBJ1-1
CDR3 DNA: TGCAGCGTGCAGAGGGAGGGGAGGAGCACTGAAGCTTTCTTT
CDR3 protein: CSVQREGRSTEAFF

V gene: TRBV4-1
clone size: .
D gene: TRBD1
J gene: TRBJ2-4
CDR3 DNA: TGCGCCAGCAGCCACAACAGGGGCTTGGTCAAAAACATTCAGTACTTC
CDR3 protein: CASSHNRGLVKNIQYF

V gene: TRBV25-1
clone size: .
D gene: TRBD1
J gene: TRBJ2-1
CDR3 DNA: TGTGCCAGCAGTGCTGACAGGGGGTTGCAGTTCTTC
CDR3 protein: CASSADRGLQFF

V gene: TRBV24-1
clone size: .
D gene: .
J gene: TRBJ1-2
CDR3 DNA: TGTGCCACTAAAGGGCTGGACGGCTACACCTTC
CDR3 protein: CATKGLDGYTF

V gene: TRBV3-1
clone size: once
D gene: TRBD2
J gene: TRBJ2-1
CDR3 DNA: TGTGCCAGCAGCAATAGCGGGAGGGCCGTTAATGAGCAGTTCTTC
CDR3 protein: CASSNSGRAVNEQFF

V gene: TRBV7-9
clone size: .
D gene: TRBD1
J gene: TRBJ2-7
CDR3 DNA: TGTGCCAGCAGCCCCCCCCCAGGACAGGAATGGGATAACTACGAGCAGTACTTC
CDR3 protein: CASSPPPGQEWDNYEQYF

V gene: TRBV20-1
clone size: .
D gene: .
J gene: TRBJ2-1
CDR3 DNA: TGCAGTGCTAGAGATGGCAGTGGGAGCTCCTACAATGAGCAGTTCTTC
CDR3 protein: CSARDGSGSSYNEQFF

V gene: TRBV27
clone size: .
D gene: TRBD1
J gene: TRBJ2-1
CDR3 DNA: TGTGCCAGCAGTTTACGGACAGGGACTGGGAATGAGCAGTTCTTC
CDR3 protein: CASSLRTGTGNEQFF

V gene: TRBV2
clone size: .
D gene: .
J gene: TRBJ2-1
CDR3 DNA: TGTGCCAACACCAACCGGCTAAATTACCCCCTTGAGCAGTTCTTC
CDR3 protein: CANTNRLNYPLEQFF

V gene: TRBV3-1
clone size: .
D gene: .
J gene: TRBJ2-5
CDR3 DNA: TGTGCCAGCAGCCAAGACCCCCCCAATGAGCAGTACTTC
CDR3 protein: CASSQDPPNEQYF

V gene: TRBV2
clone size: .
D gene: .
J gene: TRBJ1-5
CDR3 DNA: TGTGCCACCACCAGGGAGGGAAGCAATCAGCCCCAGCATTTT
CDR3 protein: CATTREGSNQPQHF

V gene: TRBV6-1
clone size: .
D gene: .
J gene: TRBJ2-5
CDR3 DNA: TGTGCCAGCAGTGAAGCGCTGTCTAGCTGGGGGGAGACCCAGTACTTC
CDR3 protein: CASSEALSSWGETQYF

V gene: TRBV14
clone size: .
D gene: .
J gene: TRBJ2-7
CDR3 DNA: TGTGCCAGCAGCCAAGCTTACTCCTACGAGCAGTACTTC
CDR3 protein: CASSQAYSYEQYF

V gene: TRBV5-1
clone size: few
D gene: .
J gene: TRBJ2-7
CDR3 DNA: TGCGCCAGCAGCGTCTCCTCCTCCTACGAGCAGTACTTC
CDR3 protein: CASSVSSSYEQYF

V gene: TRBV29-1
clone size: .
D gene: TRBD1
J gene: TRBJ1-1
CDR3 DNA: TGCAGCGTCAACAGGGGTATGAACACTGAAGCTTTCTTT
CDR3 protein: CSVNRGMNTEAFF

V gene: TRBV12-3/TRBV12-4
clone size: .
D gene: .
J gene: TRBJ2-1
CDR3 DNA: TGTGCCAGCACCCCTGGGACCGGGGGAGCCTACAATGAGCAGTTCTTC
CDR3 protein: CASTPGTGGAYNEQFF

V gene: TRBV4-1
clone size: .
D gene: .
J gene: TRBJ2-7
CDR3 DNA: TGCGCCAGCAGCCCACCCGGGCGGCCCTACGAGCAGTACTTC
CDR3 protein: CASSPPGRPYEQYF

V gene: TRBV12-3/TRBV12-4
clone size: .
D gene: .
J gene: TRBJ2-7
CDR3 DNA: TGTGCCAGCAGCCCCAGGGGGGACGGGATCTACGAGCAGTACTTC
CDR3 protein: CASSPRGDGIYEQYF

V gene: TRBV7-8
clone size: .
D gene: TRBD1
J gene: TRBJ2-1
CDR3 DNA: TGTGCCAGCAGCTTTGAAGGACAGGGTGGGGAGTTCTTC
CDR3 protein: CASSFEGQGGEFF

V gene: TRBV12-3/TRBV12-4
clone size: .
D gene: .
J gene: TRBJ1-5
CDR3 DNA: TGTGCCAGCAGTAAGTTATTCTCTCAGCCCCAGCATTTT
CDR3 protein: CASSKLFSQPQHF

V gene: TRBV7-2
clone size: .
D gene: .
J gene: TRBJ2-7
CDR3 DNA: TGTGCCAGCAGCTTACAGGCGGGAATATACGAGCAGTACTTC
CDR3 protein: CASSLQAGIYEQYF

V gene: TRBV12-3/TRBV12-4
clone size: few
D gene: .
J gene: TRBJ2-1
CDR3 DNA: TGTGCCAGCAGTCCGGACAGAACTCCCAATGAGCAGTTCTTC
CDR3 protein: CASSPDRTPNEQFF

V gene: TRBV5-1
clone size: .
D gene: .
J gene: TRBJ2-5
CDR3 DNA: TGCGCCAGCAGAGAGTCCCAAGAGACCCAGTACTTC
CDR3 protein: CASRESQETQYF

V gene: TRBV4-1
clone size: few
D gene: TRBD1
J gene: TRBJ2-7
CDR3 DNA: TGCGCCAGCAGCCAAGATGAGCAGGGGGAAACCTACGAGCAGTACTTC
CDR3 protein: CASSQDEQGETYEQYF

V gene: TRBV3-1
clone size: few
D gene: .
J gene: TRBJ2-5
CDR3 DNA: TGTGCCAGCAGCCAATCTGGGCACATCGGGCTATCGGAGACCCAGTACTTC
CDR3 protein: CASSQSGHIGLSETQYF

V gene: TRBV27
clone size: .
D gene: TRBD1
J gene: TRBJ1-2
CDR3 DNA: TGTGCCAGCAGTCCGGACAGGGTGGGTGGCTACACCTTC
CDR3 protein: CASSPDRVGGYTF

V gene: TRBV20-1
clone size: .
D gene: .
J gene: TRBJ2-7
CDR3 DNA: TGCAGTGCTAGACCGGTTTACGAGCAGTACTTC
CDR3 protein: CSARPVYEQYF

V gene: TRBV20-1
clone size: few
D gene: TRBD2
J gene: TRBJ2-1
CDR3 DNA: TGCAGTGCTAGAGCCTCCTGGCGGGAGGGGAGGGATGAGCAGTTCTTC
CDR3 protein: CSARASWREGRDEQFF

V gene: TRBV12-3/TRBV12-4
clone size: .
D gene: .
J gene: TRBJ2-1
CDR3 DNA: TGTGCCAGCAGCACCGGACTGTTTGAGCAGTTCTTC
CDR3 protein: CASSTGLFEQFF